This TCR beta chain was recovered during a study of shared clonotypes between healthy human individuals. A note on this clone: Other DNA sequences of this sample code for an identical CDR3.

The authors' processing: ImmunoSEQ gave junction-only sequences without quality scores, so filtering differed. Libraries were prepared by immunoSEQ multiplex PCR; TCRdb keeps only in-frame clonotypes and omits some of them. That table furnishes V, J and clone size, whereas the DNA furnished D and trimming. This table has approximately 1.9 million clones, just over 90% appearing once. Cells designated naive CD8 were CD45RO-negative and were positively selected for CCR7, with terminally differentiated effector memory CD45RA+ cells excluded. Trimming stripped 1 base from V and 3 bases from J, with 3 bases between. CDR1 is SGHVS, CDR2 FQNEAQ, per germline. The CDR3 contains 13 residues.

The clonotype originates from a man between 18 and 35 years old in good health. Some clones in this sample may be carry-over from other donors' samples. The sequencing input was naive CD8+ T cells from PBMCs. V is TRBV7-8 and J is TRBJ2-2; D not resolved. The CDR3 DNA reads as TGTGCCAGCAGCTTAGGCGACACCGGGGAGCTGTTTTTT. It translates to CASSLGDTGELFF.